Presented here are 22 T cell receptor beta chains from one specimen sequenced in a study of human T cells and chemical hapten exposure. Time point described: patch test 1, 2 weeks after DPC sensitization. This sample's treatment: therapeutic diphenylcyclopropenone sensitization with weekly scalp DPC. One entry per CDR3 protein results from TCRdb running MiXCR on the RACE reads. Among some 180,000 distinct CDR3 sequences listed, around 22% were seen once. Source: whole blood, taken in connection with sensitization to the hapten diphenylcyclopropenone (DPC). Receptor source: a woman aged 45-65 years with alopecia areata. Some clones in this sample may be carry-over from other donors' samples.

This clonotype was picked up many times. The genes are TRBV15 and TRBJ2-5; 13 bases map to TRBD2. The J segment lost 0 bases and the V segment lost 5 bases, leaving 3 bases of the junction unmatched. This CDR3 spans 16 amino acids. CDR1 and CDR2 from the germline V gene are LNHNV and YYDKDF (reference sequence). The CDR3 DNA reads as TGTGCCACCAGCCCACTAGCGGGAGGGAACCAAGAGACCCAGTACTTC. It yields the protein CATSPLAGGNQETQYF.

The chain couples TRBV12-3 or TRBV12-4 to TRBJ2-5; D is possibly TRBD1 (6 bases). The CDR3 loop spans 13 amino acids. V lost 5 bases, J lost 3 bases, and 10 bases lay in between. The CDR3 coding sequence is TGTGCCAGCAGTCCTGGACAGAAAGAGACCCAGTACTTC. Amino acid sequence: CASSPGQKETQYF.

This clonotype was observed a few times. The genes are TRBV7-6 and TRBJ2-1, with D perhaps matching TRBD2 (5 bases). This CDR3 contains 15 residues. With 4 bases removed from V and 5 bases from J, the gap between germline ends came to 15 bases. Germline V gene sequence: CDR1 SGHVS, CDR2 FNYEAQ. Written as DNA, the CDR3 is TGTGCCAGCAGCTCTGTTTTCGGGATGAACAATGAGCAGTTCTTC. Translation: CASSSVFGMNNEQFF.

The chain is built from TRBV10-3 and TRBJ2-3, with 10 bases aligning to TRBD2. Germline V lookup: CDR1 ENHRY, CDR2 SYGVKD. J lost 7 bases, V lost 6 bases, and 7 bases had no gene match. This CDR3 comprises 14 residues. CDR3 DNA: TGTGCCATCAGACTAGCGGGGAGTGTGAATACGCAGTATTTT. Translated: CAIRLAGSVNTQYF.

The chain has TRBV12-3 or TRBV12-4 and TRBJ2-7; D uncertain. This CDR3 is built from 13 residues. The V end lost 5 bases, the J end lost 1 base, and 9 bases lay between the germline ends. The CDR3 region is CASSRVLSYEQYF. Written as DNA, the CDR3 is TGTGCCAGCAGTAGGGTCCTATCCTACGAGCAGTACTTC.

The genes are TRBV20-1 and TRBJ2-1; perhaps TRBD1 as D (5 bases). V was trimmed by 0 bases and J by 1 base, leaving 7 bases between them. The germline gives CDR1 DFQATT, CDR2 SNEGSKA (reference sequence). The CDR3 consists of 14 residues. This CDR3 is CSAREQASYNEQFF. CDR3 nucleotide sequence: TGCAGTGCTAGAGAACAGGCGTCCTACAATGAGCAGTTCTTC.

The chain is built from TRBV12-3 or TRBV12-4 and TRBJ2-1, with TRBD2 matching over 15 bases. CDR3 length: 15 amino acids. Trimming at V came to 5 bases and at J to 10 bases, leaving 6 bases not matched to a gene. The CDR3 loop is CASSLGLAGGLEQFF. The CDR3, as DNA: TGTGCCAGCAGTCTGGGACTAGCGGGAGGTCTGGAGCAGTTCTTC.

This clonotype was observed a few times. At one end, the junction sequence differs from germline, possibly due to a read error. CDR3 nucleotide sequence: TGCAGCGTTGTAGGCAATCAGAACCCCGGGGAGCTGTTTTTT. This gives the protein CSVVGNQNPGELFF. This chain connects TRBV29-1 to TRBJ2-2; no definite D call. The CDR3 is 14 residues long. Germline values: CDR1 SQVTM, CDR2 ANQGSEA.

This clonotype was recorded a few times. This chain connects TRBV7-9 to TRBJ2-7; 7 bases fit TRBD2. Germline V CDR1 and CDR2: SEHNR, FQNEAQ (reference sequence). The CDR3 sequence is 14 residues long. V dropped 6 bases and J dropped 0; count of bases not matched to a gene: 5. In DNA, the CDR3 is TGTGCCAGCAGATCACTAGCGACCTCCTACGAGCAGTACTTC. The encoded protein is CASRSLATSYEQYF. Variable domain in full (rest from reference TRBV7-9 and TRBJ2-7): DTGVSQNPRHKITKRGQNVTFRCDPISEHNRLYWYRQTLGQGPEFLTYFQNEAQLEKSRLLSDRFSAERPKGSFSTLEIQRTEQGDSAMYLCASRSLATSYEQYFGPGTRLTVT.

The chain recombines TRBV7-2 with TRBJ2-1; TRBD1 matches 8 bases. The germline V gene encodes CDR1 SGHTA and CDR2 FQGNSA. The CDR3 consists of 13 residues. Trimming cost V 0 bases and J 11 bases; bases outside gene matches: 3. DNA for the CDR3: TGTGCCAGCAGCTTAGCTACAGGGGGACAGCAGTTCTTC. Translation gives CASSLATGGQQFF.

The chain carries TRBV12-3 or TRBV12-4 and TRBJ1-6; D gene unclear. This CDR3 spans 13 amino acids. The ends were cut back, 6 bases at V and 8 bases at J, with 11 bases in the middle. CDR3 sequence reads: CASSIAGDSPLHF. As DNA, the CDR3 is TGTGCCAGCAGCATAGCAGGAGATTCACCCCTCCACTTT.

This clonotype was observed at least ten times. The chain combines TRBV28 with TRBJ1-5; D not resolved. The CDR3 runs 14 residues. V was cut by 6 bases and J by 6 bases, with 15 bases left in between. Germline V gene sequence: CDR1 MDHEN, CDR2 SYDVKM. The CDR3 here is CASRIHAGGQPQHF. DNA for the CDR3: TGTGCCAGCAGAATCCATGCCGGTGGTCAGCCCCAGCATTTT.

The sample holds a few counts of this clonotype. The chain employs TRBV20-1 and TRBJ2-7; 13 bases agree with TRBD2. Germline lookup yields CDR1 DFQATT and CDR2 SNEGSKA (reference sequence). Trimming removed 5 bases from V and 6 bases from J; junction bases left unmatched: 4. The CDR3 has 13 amino acids. CDR3 loop: CSASGLAGAEQYF. The CDR3 region has the DNA TGCAGTGCTTCAGGACTAGCGGGAGCCGAGCAGTACTTC.

This clonotype was found a few times. V is TRBV29-1 and J is TRBJ2-1; D not resolved. V dropped 4 bases and J dropped 4 bases, with 11 bases sitting between them. Germline V gene sequence: CDR1 SQVTM, CDR2 ANQGSEA. The CDR3 consists of 13 residues. CDR3 bases: TGCAGCGTTGTTAAGCGCCGGTACAATGAGCAGTTCTTC. It yields the protein CSVVKRRYNEQFF.

This clonotype occurred a few times. The gene calls are TRBV5-1 and TRBJ1-2, with 8 nucleotides matching TRBD1. Germline loops: CDR1 SGHRS, CDR2 YFSETQ. The V and J ends lost 4 bases and 4 bases, in that order; junction bases with no gene match: 9. The length of the CDR3 is 15 residues. CDR3 residues: CASSTWTGLGYGYTF. In nucleotides, the CDR3 is TGCGCCAGCAGCACCTGGACAGGGCTTGGCTATGGCTACACCTTC. Together with reference TRBV5-1 and TRBJ1-2, the CDR3 gives the full variable domain: KAGVTQTPRYLIKTRGQQVTLSCSPISGHRSVSWYQQTPGQGLQFLFEYFSETQRNKGNFPGRFSGRQFSNSRSEMNVSTLELGDSALYLCASSTWTGLGYGYTFGSGTRLTVV.

The chain combines TRBV7-9 with TRBJ1-3; no definite D call. The CDR3 has 14 amino acids. Germline CDR1 reads SEHNR; CDR2 reads FQNEAQ (reference sequence). The ends were cut back, 5 bases at V and 5 bases at J, with 13 bases in the middle. The DNA for the CDR3 is TGTGCCAGCAGCATAATTGACAAGAGAAACACCATATATTTT. The encoded protein is CASSIIDKRNTIYF. The full variable domain, its missing parts supplied by reference TRBV7-9 and TRBJ1-3, is DTGVSQNPRHKITKRGQNVTFRCDPISEHNRLYWYRQTLGQGPEFLTYFQNEAQLEKSRLLSDRFSAERPKGSFSTLEIQRTEQGDSAMYLCASSIIDKRNTIYFGEGSWLTVV.

This clonotype was seen more than once but under ten times. As DNA, the CDR3 is TGTGCCAGCAGCTTTAGGAGACAAGAGACCCAGTACTTC. This encodes CASSFRRQETQYF. V gene TRBV11-2 combines with J gene TRBJ2-5; unclear D gene. The CDR3 length is 13 residues. CDR1 is SGHAT and CDR2 is FQNNGV in the germline V gene. Trimming cost V 3 bases and J 2 bases, with 7 bases left between them.

This clonotype was counted between two and nine times. The chain joins TRBV6-1 to TRBJ1-1; no reliable D call. This CDR3 spans 14 amino acids. Germline V gene sequence: CDR1 MNHNS, CDR2 SASEGT. V gave up 2 bases and J gave up 2 bases, with 9 bases separating them. As DNA, the CDR3 is TGTGCCAGCAGTGAAAGGAGGGTTAACACTGAAGCTTTCTTT. It translates to CASSERRVNTEAFF.

The rearrangement joins TRBV20-1 to TRBJ1-6; no reliable D call. Germline V lookup: CDR1 DFQATT, CDR2 SNEGSKA (reference sequence). The CDR3 loop spans 15 amino acids. V was clipped by 5 bases and J by 9 bases, with 20 bases between them. As DNA, the CDR3 is TGCAGTGCTCCCATCATGGCCTGGGGTGGTTCACCCCTCCACTTT. As protein: CSAPIMAWGGSPLHF.

This clonotype was seen a handful of times. This chain joins TRBV24-1 and TRBJ2-1; 8 nucleotides match TRBD2. The CDR3 has 16 amino acids. The germline CDR1 and CDR2 sequences are KGHDR and SFDVKD. V lost 1 base to trimming and J lost 5 bases; unmatched junction nucleotides: 6. The CDR3, as DNA: TGTGCCACCAGTGATTTAGCGGGAGCAGGAAACAATGAGCAGTTCTTC. The encoded protein is CATSDLAGAGNNEQFF.

The CDR3 coding sequence is TGCGCCAGCAGCTCCACAACGGCGGGGTTGAACACTGAAGCTTTCTTT. This translates into CASSSTTAGLNTEAFF. J is TRBJ1-1 and V is TRBV5-1; D gene uncertain. The CDR3 is 16 residues long. Germline assignment: CDR1 SGHRS and CDR2 YFSETQ. V was trimmed by 3 bases and J by 0 bases, leaving 15 bases between them. Variable domain in full (rest from reference TRBV5-1 and TRBJ1-1): KAGVTQTPRYLIKTRGQQVTLSCSPISGHRSVSWYQQTPGQGLQFLFEYFSETQRNKGNFPGRFSGRQFSNSRSEMNVSTLELGDSALYLCASSSTTAGLNTEAFFGQGTRLTVV.

A few counts support this clonotype. The rearrangement links TRBV19 to TRBJ2-4; D perhaps matches TRBD1 (5 bases). V shed 3 bases and J shed 0 bases, with 9 bases lying between them. Germline V gives CDR1 LNHDA, CDR2 SQIVND (reference sequence). This CDR3 comprises 15 residues. CDR3 coding DNA: TGTGCCAGTAGTATCCAGGGCGAAGCCAAAAACATTCAGTACTTC. It codes for CASSIQGEAKNIQYF.